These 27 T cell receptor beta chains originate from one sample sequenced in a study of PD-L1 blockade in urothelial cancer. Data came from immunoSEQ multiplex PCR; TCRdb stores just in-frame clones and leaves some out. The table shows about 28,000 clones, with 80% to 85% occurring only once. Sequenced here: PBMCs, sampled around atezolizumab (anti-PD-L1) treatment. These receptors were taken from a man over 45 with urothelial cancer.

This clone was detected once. Here the CDR3 reads CASSSTSRYSGANVLTF. CDR3 in DNA: TGTGCCAGCAGCTCCACCTCACGGTACTCTGGGGCCAACGTCCTGACTTTC. The chain uses TRBV7-9 and TRBJ2-6, with D unclear. The CDR3 runs 17 residues. Trimming shortened V by 4 bases and J by 0 bases, and 13 bases separated the two germline ends. Germline V CDR1 and CDR2: SEHNR, FQNEAQ (reference sequence).

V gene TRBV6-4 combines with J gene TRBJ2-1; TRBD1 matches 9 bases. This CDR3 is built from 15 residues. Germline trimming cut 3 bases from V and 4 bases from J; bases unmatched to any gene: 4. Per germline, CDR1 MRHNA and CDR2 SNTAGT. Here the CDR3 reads CASSEQGASYNEQFF. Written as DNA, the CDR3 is TGTGCCAGCAGTGAACAGGGGGCCAGTTACAATGAGCAGTTCTTC.

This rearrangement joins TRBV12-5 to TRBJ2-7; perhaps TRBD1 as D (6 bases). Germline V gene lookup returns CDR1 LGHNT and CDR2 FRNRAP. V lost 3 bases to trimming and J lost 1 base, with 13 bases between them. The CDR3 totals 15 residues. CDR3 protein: CASGFTRDRSYEQYF. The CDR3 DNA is TGTGCTAGTGGTTTTACGCGCGACAGGTCCTACGAGCAGTACTTC.

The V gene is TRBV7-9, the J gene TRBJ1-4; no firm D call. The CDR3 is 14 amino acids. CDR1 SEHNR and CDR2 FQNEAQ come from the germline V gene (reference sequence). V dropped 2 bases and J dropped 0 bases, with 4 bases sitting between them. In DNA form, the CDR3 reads TGTGCCAGCAGCTTACTTGCAACTAATGAAAAACTGTTTTTT. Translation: CASSLLATNEKLFF.

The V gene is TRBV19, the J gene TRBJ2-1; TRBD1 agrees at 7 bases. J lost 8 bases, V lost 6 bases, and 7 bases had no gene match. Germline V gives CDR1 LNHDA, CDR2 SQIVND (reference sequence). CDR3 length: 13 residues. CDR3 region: CASRRTGSDEQFF. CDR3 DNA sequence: TGTGCCAGTAGGCGGACAGGCTCAGATGAGCAGTTCTTC.

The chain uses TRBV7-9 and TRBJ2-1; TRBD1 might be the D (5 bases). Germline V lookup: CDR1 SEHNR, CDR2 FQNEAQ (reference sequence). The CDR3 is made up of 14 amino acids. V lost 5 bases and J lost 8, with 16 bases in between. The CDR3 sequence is CASSRTTLSYEQFF. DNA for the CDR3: TGTGCCAGCAGCCGGACAACTTTATCCTATGAGCAGTTCTTC.

DNA of the CDR3: TGTGCCAGCAGCCCTGCCGGGACAGGGGGGGTAAACGAGCAGTACTTC. It yields the protein CASSPAGTGGVNEQYF. The chain joins TRBV11-3 to TRBJ2-7, with 11 bases lining up with TRBD1. The junction had 11 bases not matched to a gene; V was cut back by 5 bases and J by 5 bases. The CDR3 is 16 residues long. Looked up from germline, CDR1 is SGHNT and CDR2 is YENEEA.

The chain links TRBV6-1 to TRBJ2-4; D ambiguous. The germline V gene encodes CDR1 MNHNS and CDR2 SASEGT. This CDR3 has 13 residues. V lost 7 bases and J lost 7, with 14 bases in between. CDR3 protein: CASTSYYRNIQYF. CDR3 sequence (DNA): TGTGCCAGCACGAGCTACTATCGGAACATTCAGTACTTC.

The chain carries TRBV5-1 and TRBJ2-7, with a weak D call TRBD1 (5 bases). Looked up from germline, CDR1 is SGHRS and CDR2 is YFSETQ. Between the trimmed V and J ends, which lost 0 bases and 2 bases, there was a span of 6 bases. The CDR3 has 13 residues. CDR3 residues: CASSLAGPYEQYF. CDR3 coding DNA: TGCGCCAGCAGCTTGGCAGGGCCCTACGAGCAGTACTTC.

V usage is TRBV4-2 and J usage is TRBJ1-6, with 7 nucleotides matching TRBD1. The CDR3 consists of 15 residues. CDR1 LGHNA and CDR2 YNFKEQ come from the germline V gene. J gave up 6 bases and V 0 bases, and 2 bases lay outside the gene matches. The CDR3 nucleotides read TGTGCCAGCAGCCAAGAGGGGACAGTTAATTCACCCCTCCACTTT. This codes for CASSQEGTVNSPLHF.

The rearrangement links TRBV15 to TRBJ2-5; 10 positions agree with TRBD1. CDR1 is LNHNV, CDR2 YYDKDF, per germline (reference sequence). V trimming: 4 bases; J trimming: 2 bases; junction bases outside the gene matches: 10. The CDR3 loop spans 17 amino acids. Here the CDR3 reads CATSIKPRTGGQETQYF. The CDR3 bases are TGTGCCACCAGCATCAAACCCCGGACAGGGGGACAAGAGACCCAGTACTTC.

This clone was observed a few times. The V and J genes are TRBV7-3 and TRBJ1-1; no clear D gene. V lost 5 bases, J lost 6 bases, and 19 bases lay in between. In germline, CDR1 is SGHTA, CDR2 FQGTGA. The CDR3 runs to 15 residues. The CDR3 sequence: CASSLSPSPSSEAFF. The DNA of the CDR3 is TGTGCCAGCAGCCTATCGCCTAGTCCCTCCTCTGAAGCTTTCTTT.

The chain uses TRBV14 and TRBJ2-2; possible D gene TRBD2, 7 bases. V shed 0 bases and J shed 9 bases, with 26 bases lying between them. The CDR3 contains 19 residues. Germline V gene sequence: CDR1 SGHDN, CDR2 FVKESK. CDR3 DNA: TGTGCCAGCAGCCAAGATAGAGGAAGAGGGGGGGGGCCTTCCAGGGAGCTGTTTTTT. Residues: CASSQDRGRGGGPSRELFF. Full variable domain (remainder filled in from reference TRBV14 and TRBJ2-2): EAGVTQFPSHSVIEKGQTVTLRCDPISGHDNLYWYRRVMGKEIKFLLHFVKESKQDESGMPNNRFLAERTGGTYSTLKVQPAELEDSGVYFCASSQDRGRGGGPSRELFFGEGSRLTVL.

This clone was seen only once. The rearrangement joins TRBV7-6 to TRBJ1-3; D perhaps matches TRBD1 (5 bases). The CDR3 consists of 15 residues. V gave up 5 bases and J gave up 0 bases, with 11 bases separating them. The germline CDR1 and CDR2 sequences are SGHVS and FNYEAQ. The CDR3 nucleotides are TGTGCCAGCAGCACGCCGACAGACTCTGGAAACACCATATATTTT. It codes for CASSTPTDSGNTIYF.

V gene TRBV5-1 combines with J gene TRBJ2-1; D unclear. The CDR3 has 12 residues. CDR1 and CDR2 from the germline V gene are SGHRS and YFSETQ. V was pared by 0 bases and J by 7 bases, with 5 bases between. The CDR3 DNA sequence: TGCGCCAGCAGCTTGGAGAGGAATGAGCAGTTCTTC. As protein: CASSLERNEQFF.

The CDR3 here is CASGLGARNQETQYF. DNA of the CDR3: TGTGCTAGTGGTCTGGGGGCTCGAAACCAAGAGACCCAGTACTTC. The chain has TRBV12-5 and TRBJ2-5; D perhaps matches TRBD1 (6 bases). Trimming left V 5 bases short and J 0 bases short, with 13 bases between. The CDR3 has 15 amino acids. Germline CDR1 is LGHNT and CDR2 is FRNRAP.

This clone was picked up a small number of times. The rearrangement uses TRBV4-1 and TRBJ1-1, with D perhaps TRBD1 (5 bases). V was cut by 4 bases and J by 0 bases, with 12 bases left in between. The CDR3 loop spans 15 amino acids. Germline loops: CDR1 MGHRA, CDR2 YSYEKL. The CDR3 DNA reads TGCGCCAGCAGCCTTCGGACGGACATGAACACTGAAGCTTTCTTT. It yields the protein CASSLRTDMNTEAFF.

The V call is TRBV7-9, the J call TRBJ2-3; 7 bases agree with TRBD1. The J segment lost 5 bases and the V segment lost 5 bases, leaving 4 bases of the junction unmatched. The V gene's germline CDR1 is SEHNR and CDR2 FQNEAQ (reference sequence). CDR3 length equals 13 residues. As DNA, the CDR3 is TGTGCCAGCAGCGGCTACAGGGGAGATACGCAGTATTTT. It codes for CASSGYRGDTQYF. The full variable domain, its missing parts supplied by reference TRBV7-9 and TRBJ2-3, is DTGVSQNPRHKITKRGQNVTFRCDPISEHNRLYWYRQTLGQGPEFLTYFQNEAQLEKSRLLSDRFSAERPKGSFSTLEIQRTEQGDSAMYLCASSGYRGDTQYFGPGTRLTVL.

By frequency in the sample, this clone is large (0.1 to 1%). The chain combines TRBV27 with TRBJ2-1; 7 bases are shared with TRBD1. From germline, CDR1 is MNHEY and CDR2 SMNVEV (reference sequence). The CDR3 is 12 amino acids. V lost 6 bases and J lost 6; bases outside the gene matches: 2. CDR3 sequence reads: CASRYRGNEQFF. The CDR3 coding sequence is TGTGCCAGCAGGTACAGGGGCAATGAGCAGTTCTTC.

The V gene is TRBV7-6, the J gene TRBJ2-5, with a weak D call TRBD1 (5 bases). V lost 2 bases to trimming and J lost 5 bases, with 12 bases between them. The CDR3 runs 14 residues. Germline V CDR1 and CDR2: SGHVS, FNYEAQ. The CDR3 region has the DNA TGTGCCAGCAGCTTATCTTCTGGGGCGGAGACCCAGTACTTC. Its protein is CASSLSSGAETQYF.

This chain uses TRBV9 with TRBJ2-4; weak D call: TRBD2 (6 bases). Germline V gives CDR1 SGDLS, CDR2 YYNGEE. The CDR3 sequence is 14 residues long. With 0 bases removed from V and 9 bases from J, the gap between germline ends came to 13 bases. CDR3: CASSVGNGRGIQYF. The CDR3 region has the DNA TGTGCCAGCAGCGTAGGAAACGGGAGAGGCATTCAGTACTTC.

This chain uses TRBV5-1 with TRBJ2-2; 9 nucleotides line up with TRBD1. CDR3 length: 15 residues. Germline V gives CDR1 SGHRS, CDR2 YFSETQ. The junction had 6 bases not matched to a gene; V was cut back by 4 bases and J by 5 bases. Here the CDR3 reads CASSPDGQGTGELFF. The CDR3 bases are TGCGCCAGCAGCCCCGATGGACAGGGGACCGGGGAGCTGTTTTTT.

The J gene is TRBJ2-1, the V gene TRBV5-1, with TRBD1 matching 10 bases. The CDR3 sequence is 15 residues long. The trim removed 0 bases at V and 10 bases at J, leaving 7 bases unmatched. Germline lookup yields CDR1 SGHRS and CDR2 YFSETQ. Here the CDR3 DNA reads TGCGCCAGCAGCTTGGGACAGGGGGCGCCGAGGGAGCAGTTCTTC. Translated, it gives CASSLGQGAPREQFF. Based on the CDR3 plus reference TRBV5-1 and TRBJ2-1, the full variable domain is KAGVTQTPRYLIKTRGQQVTLSCSPISGHRSVSWYQQTPGQGLQFLFEYFSETQRNKGNFPGRFSGRQFSNSRSEMNVSTLELGDSALYLCASSLGQGAPREQFFGPGTRLTVL.

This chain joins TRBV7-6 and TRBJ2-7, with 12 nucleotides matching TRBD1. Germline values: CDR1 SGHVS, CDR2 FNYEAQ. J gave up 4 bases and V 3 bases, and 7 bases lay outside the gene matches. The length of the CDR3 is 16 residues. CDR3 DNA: TGTGCCAGCAGCTTGGGACAGGGGGCTGGCGGGTACGAGCAGTACGTC. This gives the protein CASSLGQGAGGYEQYV.

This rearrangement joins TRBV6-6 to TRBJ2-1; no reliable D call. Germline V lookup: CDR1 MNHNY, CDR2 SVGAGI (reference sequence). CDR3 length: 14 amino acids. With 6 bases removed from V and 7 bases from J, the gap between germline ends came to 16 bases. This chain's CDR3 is CASSPLASGNEQFF. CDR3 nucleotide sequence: TGTGCCAGCAGCCCTCTCGCCTCCGGGAATGAGCAGTTCTTC.

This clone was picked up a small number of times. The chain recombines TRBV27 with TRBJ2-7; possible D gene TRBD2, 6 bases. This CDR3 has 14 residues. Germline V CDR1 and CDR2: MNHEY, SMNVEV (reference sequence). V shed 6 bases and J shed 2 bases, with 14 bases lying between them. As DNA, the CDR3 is TGTGCCAGCAGCTTGGCGGGACCAGCCTACGAGCAGTACTTC. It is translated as CASSLAGPAYEQYF.

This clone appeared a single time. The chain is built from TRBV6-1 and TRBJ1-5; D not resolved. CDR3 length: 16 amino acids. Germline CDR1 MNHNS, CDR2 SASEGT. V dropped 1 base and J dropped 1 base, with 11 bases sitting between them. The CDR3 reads CASSEGARGSNQPQHF. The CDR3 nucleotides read TGTGCCAGCAGTGAAGGAGCCCGCGGAAGCAATCAGCCCCAGCATTTT.